Below, 20 T cell receptor beta chains from the same sample are listed, as sequenced in a study of blood T cell repertoires in COVID-19. The repertoire was sequenced with immunoSEQ multiplex PCR; TCRdb's copy has only in-frame clones and lacks some. This sample has about 160,000 clones, with 82% found just once. The material sequenced was peripheral blood. These TCRs come from a human donor with acute or convalescent COVID-19. The donor label of this sample is uncertain.

The rearrangement joins TRBV9 to TRBJ2-5; 10 positions match TRBD1. Germline trimming cut 2 bases from V and 2 bases from J; bases unmatched to any gene: 3. The length of the CDR3 is 15 residues. Looked up from germline, CDR1 is SGDLS and CDR2 is YYNGEE. The chain's CDR3 is CASSVPGQGQETQYF. The CDR3 bases are TGTGCCAGCAGCGTCCCGGGACAGGGGCAAGAGACCCAGTACTTC. Full variable domain (missing parts from reference TRBV9 and TRBJ2-5): DSGVTQTPKHLITATGQRVTLRCSPRSGDLSVYWYQQSLDQGLQFLIQYYNGEERAKGNILERFSAQQFPDLHSELNLSSLELGDSALYFCASSVPGQGQETQYFGPGTRLLVL.

The chain combines TRBV7-2 with TRBJ1-4; 7 positions match TRBD1. Germline V gene lookup returns CDR1 SGHTA and CDR2 FQGNSA. Trimming cost V 5 bases and J 1 base; bases outside gene matches: 4. This CDR3 has 15 amino acids. This CDR3 is CASSLGGKTNEKLFF. The CDR3 coding sequence is TGTGCCAGCAGCCTAGGGGGCAAAACTAATGAAAAACTGTTTTTT.

This chain links TRBV6-5 with TRBJ1-4, with 8 bases fitting TRBD1. The ends lost 6 bases at V and 5 bases at J; junction bases unmatched: 5. CDR1 and CDR2 from the germline V gene are MNHEY and SVGAGI. The length of the CDR3 is 14 residues. The CDR3 DNA sequence: TGTGCCAGCAGGAGGGGACAGGCAAATGAAAAACTGTTTTTT. It is translated as CASRRGQANEKLFF.

This clone has just one count. The chain recombines TRBV5-4 with TRBJ1-2; D is possibly TRBD1 (6 bases). CDR1 is SGHNT, CDR2 YYREEE, per germline (reference sequence). V dropped 3 bases and J dropped 2 bases, with 14 bases sitting between them. This CDR3 comprises 15 residues. CDR3 protein: CASSSGGHLNYGYTF. CDR3 nucleotide sequence: TGTGCCAGCAGCTCTGGGGGACACCTAAACTATGGCTACACCTTC. Complete variable domain (other parts from reference TRBV5-4 and TRBJ1-2): ETGVTQSPTHLIKTRGQQVTLRCSSQSGHNTVSWYQQALGQGPQFIFQYYREEENGRGNFPPRFSGLQFPNYSSELNVNALELDDSALYLCASSSGGHLNYGYTFGSGTRLTVV.

This chain connects TRBV18 to TRBJ2-2; D not resolved. Germline V gene lookup returns CDR1 KGHSH and CDR2 LQKENI. The CDR3 consists of 14 residues. Trimming shortened V by 1 base and J by 6 bases, and 9 bases separated the two germline ends. The CDR3 protein is CASSPLDGPGELFF. As DNA, the CDR3 is TGTGCCAGCTCACCACTGGATGGGCCCGGGGAGCTGTTTTTT.

V usage is TRBV6-1 and J usage is TRBJ2-1, with 7 bases aligning to TRBD1. There are 15 residues in the CDR3. Germline-derived CDR1 and CDR2 are MNHNS and SASEGT. V lost 1 base and J lost 2; bases outside the gene matches: 2. In DNA, the CDR3 is TGTGCCAGCAGTGAAGACAGGGGCCCCTACAATGAGCAGTTCTTC. It codes for CASSEDRGPYNEQFF.

The chain links TRBV28 to TRBJ1-3; D unclear. V was shortened by 5 bases and J by 4 bases, with 21 bases between the two germline ends. From germline, CDR1 is MDHEN and CDR2 SYDVKM. This CDR3 spans 17 amino acids. The CDR3 is CASSTLDTLLRGNTIYF. CDR3 DNA sequence: TGTGCCAGCAGTACCTTAGACACGCTCCTCCGGGGAAACACCATATATTTT. The variable domain in full, completed from reference TRBV28 and TRBJ1-3, reads DVKVTQSSRYLVKRTGEKVFLECVQDMDHENMFWYRQDPGLGLRLIYFSYDVKMKEKGDIPEGYSVSREKKERFSLILESASTNQTSMYLCASSTLDTLLRGNTIYFGEGSWLTVV.

The V and J genes are TRBV3-1 (or the pseudogene TRBV3-2) and TRBJ1-1; perhaps TRBD1 as D (5 bases). Trimming shortened V by 0 bases and J by 0 bases, and 14 bases separated the two germline ends. Germline V CDR1 and CDR2: LGHDT, YNNKEL (reference sequence). The CDR3 runs to 17 residues. The CDR3 region has the DNA TGTGCCAGCAGCCAAGATCTACTCAGGGTAGTGAACACTGAAGCTTTCTTT. The encoded protein is CASSQDLLRVVNTEAFF.

This clone was detected only a few times. The chain couples TRBV4-2 to TRBJ1-1, with 9 bases matching TRBD1. V gave up 1 base and J gave up 0 bases; unmatched junction bases: 18. CDR3 length: 21 residues. CDR1 and CDR2 from the germline V gene are LGHNA and YNFKEQ. CDR3 nucleotide sequence: TGTGCCAGCAGCCAAGTTATCAAGCGTTTGGGGACAGGGTTTATGAACACTGAAGCTTTCTTT. Its translation: CASSQVIKRLGTGFMNTEAFF.

This chain joins TRBV7-9 and TRBJ2-5; perhaps TRBD2 as D (6 bases). Germline loops: CDR1 SEHNR, CDR2 FQNEAQ (reference sequence). The CDR3 runs to 14 residues. V shed 1 base and J shed 4 bases, with 10 bases lying between them. CDR3 loop: CASSLGTIAETQYF. The CDR3 DNA reads as TGTGCCAGCAGCTTAGGGACTATTGCAGAGACCCAGTACTTC.

The V and J genes are TRBV4-2 and TRBJ1-2; unclear D gene. This CDR3 has 12 amino acids. Germline V lookup: CDR1 LGHNA, CDR2 YNFKEQ. Trimming stripped 4 bases from V and 6 bases from J, with 9 bases between. The CDR3 DNA reads TGTGCCAGCAGCCGAGAGACTGATGGCTACACCTTC. Protein product: CASSRETDGYTF.

Remarks on this clone: The sample contains more than one DNA sequence encoding this CDR3. The rearrangement uses TRBV19 and TRBJ1-3; D unclear. CDR3 length: 15 amino acids. Looked up from germline, CDR1 is LNHDA and CDR2 is SQIVND (reference sequence). V was clipped by 2 bases and J by 0 bases, with 8 bases between them. The CDR3 coding sequence is TGTGCCAGTAGTATACGGGGAAGCTCTGGAAACACCATATATTTT. It yields the protein CASSIRGSSGNTIYF.

This clone was counted only a few times. This CDR3 reads CASSYSGTPEFYEQYF. The CDR3 coding sequence is TGTGCCAGCAGTTACTCCGGGACACCGGAATTCTACGAGCAGTACTTC. The genes are TRBV6-6 and TRBJ2-7, with TRBD1 as a possible D gene (6 bases). CDR1 is MNHNY, CDR2 SVGAGI, per germline (reference sequence). The V and J ends lost 0 bases and 3 bases respectively, with 15 bases between them. CDR3 length equals 16 residues.

DNA for the CDR3: TGTGCCAGCAGTTCCCTCGGACAGCTATATGGCTACACCTTC. Protein product: CASSSLGQLYGYTF. The chain joins TRBV6-5 to TRBJ1-2, with a tentative D call TRBD1 (6 bases). Trimming took off 4 bases at V and 5 bases at J, with 14 bases between the two ends. Germline CDR1 reads MNHEY; CDR2 reads SVGAGI. This CDR3 comprises 14 residues.

This clone has just a few counts. The chain joins TRBV5-4 to TRBJ1-2; no definite D call. The CDR3 runs 13 residues. CDR1 is SGHNT, CDR2 YYREEE, per germline (reference sequence). V lost 4 bases and J lost 8, with 15 bases in between. CDR3 sequence reads: CASSTFRGEGYTF. The CDR3 DNA follows: TGTGCCAGCAGCACCTTTCGGGGAGAGGGCTACACCTTC. The whole variable domain, filled in from reference TRBV5-4 and TRBJ1-2, reads ETGVTQSPTHLIKTRGQQVTLRCSSQSGHNTVSWYQQALGQGPQFIFQYYREEENGRGNFPPRFSGLQFPNYSSELNVNALELDDSALYLCASSTFRGEGYTFGSGTRLTVV.

This clone turned up a few times. The rearrangement uses TRBV6-6 and TRBJ1-4; TRBD1 might be the D (6 bases). V was shortened by 6 bases and J by 0 bases, with 20 bases between the two germline ends. This CDR3 region has 18 residues. CDR1 is MNHNY, CDR2 SVGAGI, per germline (reference sequence). The CDR3 nucleotides are TGTGCCAGCAGCCGACCCCTGGACAGCCGAGCAACTAATGAAAAACTGTTTTTT. Protein product: CASSRPLDSRATNEKLFF.

The chain employs TRBV2 and TRBJ1-5, with 9 bases matching TRBD1. Germline assignment: CDR1 SNHLY and CDR2 FYNNEI. The CDR3 spans 14 residues. The V segment lost 4 bases and the J segment 2 bases; nucleotides outside the gene matches: 0. CDR3: CASSGQGGNQPQHF. CDR3 nucleotide sequence: TGTGCCAGCAGTGGACAGGGGGGCAATCAGCCCCAGCATTTT.

Of note for this clone: The sample carries other DNA sequences with the same CDR3. This chain links TRBV29-1 with TRBJ2-2, with 8 nucleotides matching TRBD1. Trimming removed 6 bases from V and 1 base from J; junction bases left unmatched: 4. Germline CDR1 and CDR2: SQVTM and ANQGSEA. CDR3 length: 14 amino acids. DNA for the CDR3: TGCAGCGTCCCCGGACAGGGGAACACCGGGGAGCTGTTTTTT. The encoded protein is CSVPGQGNTGELFF.

The chain uses TRBV6-4 and TRBJ1-1; possibly TRBD1 for D (6 bases). Germline CDR1 is MRHNA and CDR2 is SNTAGT. This CDR3 region has 13 residues. Trimming took 7 bases from V and 1 from J, leaving 10 bases between them. In nucleotides, the CDR3 is TGTGCCAGCATTCCGACAGGGAACACTGAAGCTTTCTTT. Amino acid sequence: CASIPTGNTEAFF.

The V and J genes are TRBV11-3 and TRBJ2-7, with D perhaps TRBD2 (6 bases). V was clipped by 0 bases and J by 2 bases, with 20 bases between them. The CDR3 runs to 18 residues. Germline V lookup: CDR1 SGHNT, CDR2 YENEEA. The DNA of the CDR3 is TGTGCCAGCAGCTTAGAAAATCGGAGCGGGCTAGGAGCCTACGAGCAGTACTTC. Its protein product is CASSLENRSGLGAYEQYF.